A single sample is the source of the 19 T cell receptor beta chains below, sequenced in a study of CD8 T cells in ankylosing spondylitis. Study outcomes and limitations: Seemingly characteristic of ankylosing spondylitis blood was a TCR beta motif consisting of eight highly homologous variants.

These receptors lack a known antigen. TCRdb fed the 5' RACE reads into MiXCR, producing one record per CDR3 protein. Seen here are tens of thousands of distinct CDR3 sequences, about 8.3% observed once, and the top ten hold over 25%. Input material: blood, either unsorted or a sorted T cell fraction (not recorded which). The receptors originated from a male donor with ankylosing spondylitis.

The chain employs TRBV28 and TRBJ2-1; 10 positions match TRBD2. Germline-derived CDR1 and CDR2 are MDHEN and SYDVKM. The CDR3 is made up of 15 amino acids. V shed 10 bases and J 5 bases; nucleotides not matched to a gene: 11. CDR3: CANNAAGGDDNEQFF. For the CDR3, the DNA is TGTGCCAACAATGCAGCGGGAGGGGATGACAATGAGCAGTTCTTC.

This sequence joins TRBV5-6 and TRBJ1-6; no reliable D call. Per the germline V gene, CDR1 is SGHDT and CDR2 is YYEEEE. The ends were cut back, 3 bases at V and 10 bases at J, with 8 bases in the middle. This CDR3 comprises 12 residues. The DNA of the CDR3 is TGTGCCAGCAGCTCGATGGGATCACCCCTCCACTTT. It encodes CASSSMGSPLHF.

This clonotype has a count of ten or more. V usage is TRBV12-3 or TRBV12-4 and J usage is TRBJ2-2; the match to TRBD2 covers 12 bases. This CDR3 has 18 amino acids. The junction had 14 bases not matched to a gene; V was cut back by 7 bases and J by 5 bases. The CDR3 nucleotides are TGTGCCAGCAAGGGGCTAGCGGGAGGGACACCGGGGACCGGGGAGCTGTTTTTT. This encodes CASKGLAGGTPGTGELFF.

CDR3 amino acids: CASSRLAGDYEQYF. In DNA form, the CDR3 reads TGTGCCAGCAGCCGACTAGCGGGAGACTACGAGCAGTACTTC. The genes are TRBV7-9 and TRBJ2-7; 12 bases match TRBD2. The germline gives CDR1 SEHNR, CDR2 FQNEAQ (reference sequence). This CDR3 has 14 residues. After removal of 5 bases from V and 3 bases from J, the junction contained 2 bases not matched to a gene.

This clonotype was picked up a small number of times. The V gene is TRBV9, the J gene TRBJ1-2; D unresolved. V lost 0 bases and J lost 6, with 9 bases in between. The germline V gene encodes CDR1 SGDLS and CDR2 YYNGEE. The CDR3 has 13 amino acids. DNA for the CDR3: TGTGCCAGCAGCGTAGGGAGGGCAGATGGCTACACCTTC. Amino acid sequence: CASSVGRADGYTF.

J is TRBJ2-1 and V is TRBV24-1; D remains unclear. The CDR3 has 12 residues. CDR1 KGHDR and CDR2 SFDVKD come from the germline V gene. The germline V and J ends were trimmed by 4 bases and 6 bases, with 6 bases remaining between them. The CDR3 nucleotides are TGTGCCACCAGTGAAGTAACCAATGAGCAGTTCTTC. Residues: CATSEVTNEQFF.

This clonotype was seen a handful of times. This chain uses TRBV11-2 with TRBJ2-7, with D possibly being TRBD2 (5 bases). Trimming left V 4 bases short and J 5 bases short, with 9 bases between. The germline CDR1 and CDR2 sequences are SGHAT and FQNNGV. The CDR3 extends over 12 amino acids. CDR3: CASSSDYNEQYF. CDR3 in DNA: TGTGCCAGCAGCTCAGACTATAACGAGCAGTACTTC. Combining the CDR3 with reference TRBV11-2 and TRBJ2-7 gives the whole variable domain EAGVAQSPRYKIIEKRQSVAFWCNPISGHATLYWYQQILGQGPKLLIQFQNNGVVDDSQLPKDRFSAERLKGVDSTLKIQPAKLEDSAVYLCASSSDYNEQYFGPGTRLTVT.

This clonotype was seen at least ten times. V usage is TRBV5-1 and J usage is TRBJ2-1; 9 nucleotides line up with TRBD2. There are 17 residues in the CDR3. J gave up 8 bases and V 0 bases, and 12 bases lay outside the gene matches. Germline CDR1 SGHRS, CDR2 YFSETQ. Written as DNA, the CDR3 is TGCGCCAGCAGCTTGGAGTTCTTATTAGCGGGAGACGATGAGCAGTTCTTC. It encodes CASSLEFLLAGDDEQFF.

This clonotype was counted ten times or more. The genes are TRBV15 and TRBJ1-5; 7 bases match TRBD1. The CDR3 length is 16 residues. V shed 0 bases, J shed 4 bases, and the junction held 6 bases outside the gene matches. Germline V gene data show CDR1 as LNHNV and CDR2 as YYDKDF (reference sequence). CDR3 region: CATSRETGTGNQPQHF. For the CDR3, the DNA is TGTGCCACCAGCAGAGAGACAGGGACCGGTAATCAGCCCCAGCATTTT.

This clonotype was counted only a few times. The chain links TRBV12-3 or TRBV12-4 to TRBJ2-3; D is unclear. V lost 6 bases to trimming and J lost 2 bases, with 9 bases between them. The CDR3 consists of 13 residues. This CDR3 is CASRTGYTDTQYF. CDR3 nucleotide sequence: TGTGCCAGCAGAACTGGTTACACAGATACGCAGTATTTT.

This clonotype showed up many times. CDR3 loop: CASGYVSTDTQYF. CDR3 coding DNA: TGCGCCAGCGGCTATGTCAGCACAGATACGCAGTATTTT. The chain links TRBV10-2 to TRBJ2-3; D unclear. This CDR3 has 13 amino acids. The germline V gene has CDR1 WSHSY and CDR2 SAAADI. The V gene lost 8 bases and the J gene lost 0 bases, with 9 bases spanning the gap.

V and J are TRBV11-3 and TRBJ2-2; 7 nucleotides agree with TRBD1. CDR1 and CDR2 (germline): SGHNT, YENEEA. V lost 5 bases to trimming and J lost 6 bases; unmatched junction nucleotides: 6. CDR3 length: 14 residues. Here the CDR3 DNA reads TGTGCCAGCAGCCCCGACAGGGCCCCCGGGGAGCTGTTTTTT. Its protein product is CASSPDRAPGELFF. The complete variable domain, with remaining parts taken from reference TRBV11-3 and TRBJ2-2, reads EAGVVQSPRYKIIEKKQPVAFWCNPISGHNTLYWYLQNLGQGPELLIRYENEEAVDDSQLPKDRFSAERLKGVDSTLKIQPAELGDSAVYLCASSPDRAPGELFFGEGSRLTVL.

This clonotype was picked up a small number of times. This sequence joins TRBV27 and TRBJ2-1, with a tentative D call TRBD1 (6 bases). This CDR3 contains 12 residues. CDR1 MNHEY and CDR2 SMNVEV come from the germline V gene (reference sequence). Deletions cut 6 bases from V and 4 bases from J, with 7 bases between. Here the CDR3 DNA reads TGTGCCAGCAGCCAGGGGTACAATGAGCAGTTCTTC. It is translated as CASSQGYNEQFF.

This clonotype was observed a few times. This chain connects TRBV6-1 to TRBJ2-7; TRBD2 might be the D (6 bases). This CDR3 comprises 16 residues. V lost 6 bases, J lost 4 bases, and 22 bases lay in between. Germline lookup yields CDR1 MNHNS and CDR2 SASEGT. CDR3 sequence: CASRRKEGIRGYEQYF. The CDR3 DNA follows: TGTGCCAGCAGACGGAAGGAGGGGATAAGAGGGTACGAGCAGTACTTC.

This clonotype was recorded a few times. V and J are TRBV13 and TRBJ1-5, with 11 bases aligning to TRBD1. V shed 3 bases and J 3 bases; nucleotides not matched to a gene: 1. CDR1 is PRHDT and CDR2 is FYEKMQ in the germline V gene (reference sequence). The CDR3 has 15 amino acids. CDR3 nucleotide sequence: TGTGCCAGCAGCTTCGGACAGGGGGCCAATCAGCCCCAGCATTTT. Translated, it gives CASSFGQGANQPQHF. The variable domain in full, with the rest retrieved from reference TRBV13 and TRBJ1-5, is AAGVIQSPRHLIKEKRETATLKCYPIPRHDTVYWYQQGPGQDPQFLISFYEKMQSDKGSIPDRFSAQQFSDYHSELNMSSLELGDSALYFCASSFGQGANQPQHFGDGTRLSIL.

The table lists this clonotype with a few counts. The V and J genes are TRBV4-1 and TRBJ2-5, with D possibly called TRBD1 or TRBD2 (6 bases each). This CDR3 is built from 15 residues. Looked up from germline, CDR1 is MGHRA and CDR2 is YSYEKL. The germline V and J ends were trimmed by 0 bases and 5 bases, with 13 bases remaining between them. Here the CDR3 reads CASSQEEGGAETQYF. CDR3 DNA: TGCGCCAGCAGCCAAGAGGAGGGGGGCGCGGAGACCCAGTACTTC.

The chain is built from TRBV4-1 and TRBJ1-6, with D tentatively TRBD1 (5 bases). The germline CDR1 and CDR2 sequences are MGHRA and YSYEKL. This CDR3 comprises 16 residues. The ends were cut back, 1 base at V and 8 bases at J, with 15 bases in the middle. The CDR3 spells CASSQVPGSHYSPLHF. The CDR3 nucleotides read TGCGCCAGCAGCCAAGTGCCAGGGAGCCATTATTCACCCCTCCACTTT.

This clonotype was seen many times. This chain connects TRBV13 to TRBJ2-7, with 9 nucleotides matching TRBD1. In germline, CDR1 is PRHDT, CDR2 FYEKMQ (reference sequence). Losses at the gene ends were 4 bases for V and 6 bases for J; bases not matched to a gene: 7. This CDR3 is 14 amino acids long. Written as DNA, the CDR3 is TGTGCCAGCAGCTCTCCAGACAGGGGGTTCGAGCAGTACTTC. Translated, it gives CASSSPDRGFEQYF.

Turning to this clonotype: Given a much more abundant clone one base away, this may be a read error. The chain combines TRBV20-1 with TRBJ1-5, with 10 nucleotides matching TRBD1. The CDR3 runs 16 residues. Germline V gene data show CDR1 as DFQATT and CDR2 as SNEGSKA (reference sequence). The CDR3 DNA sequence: TGCAGTGTTAGAGGACAGGGGGTTGGTGGCAATCAGCCCCAGCATTTT. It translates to CSVRGQGVGGNQPQHF.